This paragraph reports one TCR beta chain. This specimen comes from a study of blood T cell repertoires in COVID-19. Sequenced by immunoSEQ multiplex PCR; TCRdb stores in-frame clones only, minus some. The sample shows some 160,000 clones, around 86% of them seen only once. The CDR3 totals 13 residues. Germline V gives CDR1 MNHEY, CDR2 SVGAGI. Trimming took off 5 bases at V and 4 bases at J, with 11 bases between the two ends. The TCR sequence derives from a woman at least 80 years old with COVID-19, enrolled during active disease. The sequencing input was peripheral blood. This chain links TRBV6-5 with TRBJ1-2; no clear D gene. The CDR3: CASSIQASYGYTF. The CDR3 coding sequence is TGTGCCAGCAGTATCCAGGCGAGCTATGGCTACACCTTC.